This TCR beta chain stems from a study of read filtering for tumor transcriptome and immune sequencing. This clonotype was counted ten times or more. Its antigen is currently unknown. Broader study findings: Even smaller IR-seq throughput identified most shared clonotypes.

Molecular barcoded adaptors covering alpha/delta and beta/gamma chains were used on roughly 400 ng RNA. Via MiXCR, TCRdb re-called the reads, giving one row per CDR3 protein. The table has tens of thousands of distinct CDR3 sequences, 20% to 25% seen once. V dropped 7 bases and J dropped 6 bases, with 19 bases sitting between them. This CDR3 has 15 amino acids. Germline CDR1 reads MNHNY; CDR2 reads SVGAGI (reference sequence). This TCR was recovered from a donor at least 40 years old with multiple myeloma. The sequencing sample was made of a population of CD138-negative cells sorted from bone marrow. The chain carries TRBV6-6 and TRBJ2-1; D is tentatively TRBD1 or TRBD2 (5 bases each). This CDR3 reads CASNSAAGLTNEQFF. As DNA, the CDR3 is TGTGCCAGCAACTCAGCGGCAGGGCTTACCAATGAGCAGTTCTTC.